Shown below are 10 T cell receptor beta chains from a single sample sequenced in a study of early T cells in non-severe SARS-CoV-2 infection. TCRdb recomputed calls from the 5' RACE reads with MiXCR, one row per CDR3 protein. The profile covers 45,000 or so distinct CDR3 sequences, with nearly 7.5% appearing a single time and roughly 8.5% taken by the ten largest. The sequenced sample consisted of whole blood. Source of these receptors: an adult who was a healthcare worker with PCR-confirmed SARS-CoV-2 infection or an uninfected control (not recorded which).

V usage is TRBV3-1 and J usage is TRBJ2-2, with D possibly being TRBD1 or TRBD2 (7 bases each). V was cut by 7 bases and J by 4 bases, with 13 bases left in between. The CDR3 runs 14 residues. Germline V gene lookup returns CDR1 LGHDT and CDR2 YNNKEL (reference sequence). The CDR3 nucleotides read TGTGCCAGCAACCGCAGGGGGGGCACCGGGGAGCTGTTTTTT. Its translation: CASNRRGGTGELFF. The full variable domain, rest sourced from reference TRBV3-1 and TRBJ2-2, is DTAVSQTPKYLVTQMGNDKSIKCEQNLGHDTMYWYKQDSKKFLKIMFSYNNKELIINETVPNRFSPKSPDKAHLNLHINSLELGDSAVYFCASNRRGGTGELFFGEGSRLTVL.

This clonotype was observed a few times. The chain joins TRBV6-2 or TRBV6-3 to TRBJ2-7; D gene unclear. The CDR3 length is 13 residues. Germline loops: CDR1 MNHEY, CDR2 SVGEGT. V was trimmed by 1 base and J by 5 bases, leaving 9 bases between them. In nucleotides, the CDR3 is TGTGCCAGCAGTTACTTCCAACAAAACGAGCAGTACTTC. It yields the protein CASSYFQQNEQYF.

This clonotype has a count of ten or more. This chain connects TRBV5-1 to TRBJ2-3; D uncertain. This CDR3 contains 13 residues. Trimming cost V 0 bases and J 4 bases, with 6 bases left between them. The germline gives CDR1 SGHRS, CDR2 YFSETQ. Here the CDR3 reads CASSLAQPDTQYF. The CDR3 DNA reads as TGCGCCAGCAGCTTGGCCCAGCCAGATACGCAGTATTTT.

This clonotype has at least ten counts. The rearrangement uses TRBV9 and TRBJ1-4, with D uncertain. Germline CDR1 and CDR2: SGDLS and YYNGEE. The CDR3 extends over 14 amino acids. V shed 4 bases and J shed 0 bases, with 7 bases lying between them. The DNA of the CDR3 is TGTGCCAGCAGCCCCGGGGCAACTAATGAAAAACTGTTTTTT. This codes for CASSPGATNEKLFF.

Many counts were recorded for this clonotype. The chain couples TRBV5-6 to TRBJ2-3; 12 bases are shared with TRBD2. This CDR3 comprises 19 residues. Germline V gives CDR1 SGHDT, CDR2 YYEEEE. The junction had 10 bases not matched to a gene; V was cut back by 0 bases and J by 2 bases. The CDR3 region has the DNA TGTGCCAGCAGCTTGGCCGTGGCTAGCGGGGGGGCTAACACAGATACGCAGTATTTT. It yields the protein CASSLAVASGGANTDTQYF. The variable domain in full, completed from reference TRBV5-6 and TRBJ2-3, reads DAGVTQSPTHLIKTRGQQVTLRCSPKSGHDTVSWYQQALGQGPQFIFQYYEEEERQRGNFPDRFSGHQFPNYSSELNVNALLLGDSALYLCASSLAVASGGANTDTQYFGPGTRLTVL.

The genes are TRBV20-1 and TRBJ2-7; TRBD1 or TRBD2 may be the D gene (5 bases each). CDR1 DFQATT and CDR2 SNEGSKA come from the germline V gene (reference sequence). There are 10 residues in the CDR3. V was cut by 8 bases and J by 4 bases, with 9 bases left in between. The CDR3 DNA follows: TGCAGTACTGGGGGTTACGAGCAGTACTTC. Protein sequence: CSTGGYEQYF.

This sequence joins TRBV20-1 and TRBJ2-7; 8 bases align to TRBD1. The CDR3 runs to 16 residues. Germline values: CDR1 DFQATT, CDR2 SNEGSKA (reference sequence). V shed 0 bases and J 5 bases; nucleotides not matched to a gene: 12. Written as DNA, the CDR3 is TGCAGTGCTAGAGATCTGCAGGACAGGGCTCTCCACGAGCAGTACTTC. It specifies CSARDLQDRALHEQYF.

This clonotype occurred many times. The chain employs TRBV5-6 and TRBJ2-1, with TRBD1 matching 9 bases. The CDR3 spans 18 residues. V shed 4 bases and J 8 bases; nucleotides not matched to a gene: 19. The germline gives CDR1 SGHDT, CDR2 YYEEEE. CDR3 DNA: TGTGCCAGCAGCCCTGTCTTGGAAACAGGGGGCGCATGGTATGAGCAGTTCTTC. Translated, it gives CASSPVLETGGAWYEQFF. Full variable domain (remainder filled in from reference TRBV5-6 and TRBJ2-1): DAGVTQSPTHLIKTRGQQVTLRCSPKSGHDTVSWYQQALGQGPQFIFQYYEEEERQRGNFPDRFSGHQFPNYSSELNVNALLLGDSALYLCASSPVLETGGAWYEQFFGPGTRLTVL.

This clonotype was counted at least ten times. CDR3: CASSLFSGANVLTF. CDR3 DNA sequence: TGCGCCAGCAGCTTGTTCTCTGGGGCCAACGTCCTGACTTTC. The gene calls are TRBV5-1 and TRBJ2-6, with D hard to call. Germline V gives CDR1 SGHRS, CDR2 YFSETQ. This CDR3 is built from 14 residues. V shed 1 base and J shed 0 bases, with 2 bases lying between them.

This rearrangement joins TRBV7-2 to TRBJ2-5; D tentatively reads TRBD1 or TRBD2 (6 bases each). Trimming took 1 base from V and 5 from J, leaving 11 bases between them. CDR1 is SGHTA and CDR2 is FQGNSA in the germline V gene. The CDR3 sequence is 14 residues long. The CDR3, as DNA: TGTGCCAGCAGCTTAGTAGGGGGGAGGGAGACCCAGTACTTC. Translating it yields CASSLVGGRETQYF.